The rows below give T cell receptor beta chains drawn from one sample of a study of early T cells in non-severe SARS-CoV-2 infection. TCRdb used MiXCR to reprocess the 5' RACE reads, holding one entry per CDR3 protein. The sample lists approximately 31,000 distinct CDR3 sequences; roughly 6.6% were seen once. The sample comprised whole blood. Source of these receptors: an adult who was a healthcare worker with PCR-confirmed SARS-CoV-2 infection or an uninfected control (not recorded which). Both conserved end residues are part of each CDR3. The D gene is left open where the match is weak. Expanded clones get a size class; other rows say once, few or many, or leave the size out.

J: TRBJ2-3; V: TRBV29-1; D: -; size: -; DNA: TGCAGCGTTGAAAGGGAAACAGATACGCAGTATTTT; CDR3: CSVERETDTQYF
J: TRBJ2-7; V: TRBV12-3/TRBV12-4; D: -; size: many; DNA: TGTGCCAGCAGTTTCTCAGGGGTCGAGCAGTACTTC; CDR3: CASSFSGVEQYF
J: TRBJ1-5; V: TRBV20-1; D: -; size: many; DNA: TGCAGTGCATGGACTGGGCTCGGGAGAGGCAATCAGCCCCAGCATTTT; CDR3: CSAWTGLGRGNQPQHF
J: TRBJ1-1; V: TRBV6-5; D: -; size: many; DNA: TGTGCCAGCAGAGACCTGGGTGACACTGAAGCTTTCTTT; CDR3: CASRDLGDTEAFF
J: TRBJ2-1; V: TRBV10-3; D: -; size: many; DNA: TGTGCCAGCAGGCTAGCGTACTCCTACAATGAGCAGTTCTTC; CDR3: CASRLAYSYNEQFF
J: TRBJ2-5; V: TRBV6-5; D: -; size: few; DNA: TGTGCCAGCAGGCGGGACCCGAGAAAGACCCAGTACTTC; CDR3: CASRRDPRKTQYF
J: TRBJ1-3; V: TRBV20-1; D: TRBD1; size: -; DNA: TGCAGTGCAAAGAGAGGGAGTGGACAGGGGGATGGAAACACCATATATTTT; CDR3: CSAKRGSGQGDGNTIYF
J: TRBJ2-7; V: TRBV20-1; D: TRBD2; size: -; DNA: TGCAGTGCTACCAACAGACTAGCGGGGGGCTACGAGCAGTACTTC; CDR3: CSATNRLAGGYEQYF
J: TRBJ2-1; V: TRBV7-2; D: -; size: many; DNA: TGTGCCAGCAGCTTAACATCAGGCAGGGCGGTAGAGCAGTTCTTC; CDR3: CASSLTSGRAVEQFF
J: TRBJ1-5; V: TRBV28; D: TRBD1; size: many; DNA: TGTGCCAGCAGTGGACAGGCAAATCAGCCCCAGCATTTT; CDR3: CASSGQANQPQHF
J: TRBJ2-1; V: TRBV15; D: -; size: many; DNA: TGTGCCACCAGCAACCTCCAGGGGTGGAATGAGCAGTTCTTC; CDR3: CATSNLQGWNEQFF
J: TRBJ2-7; V: TRBV20-1; D: -; size: -; DNA: TGCAGTGCTAGATCCCGGACTAGGGGGACCTACGAGCAGTACTTC; CDR3: CSARSRTRGTYEQYF
J: TRBJ2-3; V: TRBV5-1; D: -; size: many; DNA: TGCGCCAGCAGCTTGTTTTGGGAGTTGAGCACAGATACGCAGTATTTT; CDR3: CASSLFWELSTDTQYF
J: TRBJ2-3; V: TRBV28; D: TRBD2; size: many; DNA: TGTGCCAGCAGCCCCTCTAGCGGGAGAGGCACAGATACGCAGTATTTT; CDR3: CASSPSSGRGTDTQYF
J: TRBJ2-7; V: TRBV5-5; D: TRBD1; size: many; DNA: TGTGCCAGCAGCTTGGCCACAGGGGAGAAATACTACGAGCAGTACTTC; CDR3: CASSLATGEKYYEQYF
J: TRBJ1-5; V: TRBV4-1; D: -; size: many; DNA: TGCGCCAGCAGCCAAGCCCCGGCCCGGGGCAATCAGCCCCAGCATTTT; CDR3: CASSQAPARGNQPQHF
J: TRBJ1-1; V: TRBV29-1; D: TRBD1; size: many; DNA: TGCAGCGCTTGGGGACAGGCGAACACTGAAGCTTTCTTT; CDR3: CSAWGQANTEAFF
J: TRBJ2-7; V: TRBV7-2; D: -; size: many; DNA: TGTGCCAGCAGCTTAGCGACTACCGGGACACTCTACGAGCAGTACTTC; CDR3: CASSLATTGTLYEQYF
J: TRBJ1-4; V: TRBV2; D: -; size: -; DNA: TGTGCCAGAAGTGAACAGGGTGTGGAGGAAAAACTGTTTTTT; CDR3: CARSEQGVEEKLFF
J: TRBJ2-2; V: TRBV4-1; D: TRBD1; size: many; DNA: TGCGCCAGCAAAGGACAGGGCGGGACCACGAACACCGGGGAGCTGTTTTTT; CDR3: CASKGQGGTTNTGELFF
J: TRBJ1-5; V: TRBV28; D: TRBD1; size: few; DNA: TGTGCCAGCAGTTTAGTCACAGGGGGCAATCAGCCCCAGCATTTT; CDR3: CASSLVTGGNQPQHF
J: TRBJ2-7; V: TRBV20-1; D: TRBD2; size: many; DNA: TGCAGTGCTAGGGGTATACTAGCGGGAGGGAGGTCCCTCTCCTACGAGCAGTACTTC; CDR3: CSARGILAGGRSLSYEQYF
J: TRBJ2-7; V: TRBV7-8; D: TRBD2; size: many; DNA: TGTGCCAGCAGTCTAACTAGCGGACCCTACGAGCAGTACTTC; CDR3: CASSLTSGPYEQYF
J: TRBJ2-3; V: TRBV28; D: -; size: many; DNA: TGTGCCAGCAGTTTGTATAGGGCAGGCACAGATACGCAGTATTTT; CDR3: CASSLYRAGTDTQYF
J: TRBJ2-3; V: TRBV12-3/TRBV12-4; D: -; size: medium-sized; DNA: TGTGCCAGCAGTTTTGGAGATACGCAGTATTTT; CDR3: CASSFGDTQYF
J: TRBJ2-3; V: TRBV6-5; D: TRBD2; size: many; DNA: TGTGCCAGCAGTTACGTCTCCCCGGGACTACACACAGATACGCAGTATTTT; CDR3: CASSYVSPGLHTDTQYF
J: TRBJ2-1; V: TRBV29-1; D: TRBD2; size: many; DNA: TGCAGCGTTGTGTCGGGACTAGTAAGGAATGAGCAGTTCTTC; CDR3: CSVVSGLVRNEQFF
J: TRBJ2-2; V: TRBV7-9; D: -; size: many; DNA: TGTGCCAGCAGCTTAGGGGAGGCACACACCGGGGAGCTGTTTTTT; CDR3: CASSLGEAHTGELFF
J: TRBJ2-5; V: TRBV14; D: -; size: medium-sized; DNA: TGTGCCAGCAGCATCACGGACACATACCAAGAGACCCAGTACTTC; CDR3: CASSITDTYQETQYF
J: TRBJ1-1; V: TRBV7-8; D: TRBD1; size: many; DNA: TGTGCCAGCAGCTCGAGAGTTTTAGGACAGGGGAAAGTGAGAACTGAAGCTTTCTTT; CDR3: CASSSRVLGQGKVRTEAFF
J: TRBJ1-2; V: TRBV7-2; D: TRBD1; size: many; DNA: TGTGCCAGCAACAAAAACTCGGGGACAGGGGGCGCGCACGGCTACACCTTC; CDR3: CASNKNSGTGGAHGYTF
J: TRBJ2-1; V: TRBV2; D: TRBD1; size: few; DNA: TGTGCCAGCTACCGGGACAGGGAATACAATGAGCAGTTCTTC; CDR3: CASYRDREYNEQFF
J: TRBJ2-7; V: TRBV13; D: TRBD1; size: many; DNA: TGTGCCAGCAGCTCCCGACAGGGCTACGAGCAGTACTTC; CDR3: CASSSRQGYEQYF
J: TRBJ2-4; V: TRBV20-1; D: TRBD1; size: many; DNA: TGCAGTAGAGTCGAACGACAGGGACGGTTAGCCAAAAACATTCAGTACTTC; CDR3: CSRVERQGRLAKNIQYF
J: TRBJ2-5; V: TRBV30; D: -; size: many; DNA: TGTGCCTGGAGTGGGAAGGGACAAGAGACCCAGTACTTC; CDR3: CAWSGKGQETQYF
J: TRBJ2-6; V: TRBV20-1; D: -; size: -; DNA: TGCAGTGCACAGTCAAGGGCCCGAGACAGGCTACACTCTGGGGCCAACGTCCTGACTTTC; CDR3: CSAQSRARDRLHSGANVLTF
J: TRBJ2-3; V: TRBV19; D: TRBD1; size: many; DNA: TGTGCCAGTAGCCGGGACAGGGCCTCCACAGATACGCAGTATTTT; CDR3: CASSRDRASTDTQYF
J: TRBJ1-5; V: TRBV19; D: -; size: medium-sized; DNA: TGTGCCAGTAGTATAGACAGGAACAATCAGCCCCAGCATTTT; CDR3: CASSIDRNNQPQHF
J: TRBJ1-1; V: TRBV28; D: -; size: many; DNA: TGTGCCAGCAGTTCATTGGGGACGGACACTGAAGCTTTCTTT; CDR3: CASSSLGTDTEAFF
J: TRBJ2-2; V: TRBV9; D: -; size: few; DNA: TGTGCCAGCAGCCCACAGGCGGGCACCGGGGAGCTGTTTTTT; CDR3: CASSPQAGTGELFF
J: TRBJ2-3; V: TRBV12-3/TRBV12-4; D: TRBD1; size: many; DNA: TGTGCCAGCCGATTAAGACAGGGGGCAACAGATACGCAGTATTTT; CDR3: CASRLRQGATDTQYF
J: TRBJ1-1; V: TRBV5-4; D: -; size: many; DNA: TGTGCCAGCAGCTTGACAGAGGGCACTGAAGCTTTCTTT; CDR3: CASSLTEGTEAFF
J: TRBJ2-7; V: TRBV28; D: -; size: few; DNA: TGTGCCAGCAGTTTATTCAATTCGGGACCCTCCTACGAGCAGTACTTC; CDR3: CASSLFNSGPSYEQYF
J: TRBJ1-5; V: TRBV30; D: TRBD1; size: many; DNA: TGTGCCTGGAGTTACCTAGGGACAGACCATCAGCCCCAGCATTTT; CDR3: CAWSYLGTDHQPQHF
J: TRBJ1-1; V: TRBV6-5; D: -; size: many; DNA: TGTGCCAGCAGTTACCAGAGAGTGAACACTGAAGCTTTCTTT; CDR3: CASSYQRVNTEAFF
J: TRBJ1-5; V: TRBV19; D: TRBD1; size: -; DNA: TGTGCCAGTAGTACGGGACAGAGCAATCAGCCCCAGCATTTT; CDR3: CASSTGQSNQPQHF